This TCR beta chain was retrieved from a study of graft-versus-host responses after intestinal transplantation (dated by TCRdb to the early 2020s). For the wider study: The transplants that recipients got were multivisceral, liver-intestinal, or isolated intestinal. To identify alloreactive clones, pre-transplant mixed lymphocyte reaction products were sequenced and compared with unstimulated pre-transplant donor and recipient T cells. Graft-versus-host and host-versus-graft alloreactive T cell clones were tracked in the graft, circulation and bone marrow after intestinal transplantation using bulk TCR-beta CDR3 sequencing. Donor T cell macrochimerism was defined as a peak of at least 4% donor T cells among recipient peripheral blood mononuclear cells. A cohort of about two dozen intestinal transplant recipients, including one retransplant, was enrolled, and 3 patients lacking pretransplant specimens were excluded. Every recipient was given anti-thymocyte globulin induction, followed by around three years of maintenance tacrolimus and steroids. Instead of going to the commercial service, samples from a few later patients were sequenced in-house on an Illumina MiSeq and processed with MiXCR.

The protocol used for the library was the immunoSEQ multiplex PCR assay. For most patients, genomic DNA was subjected to high-throughput TCR-beta CDR3 sequencing by Adaptive Biotechnologies. Processing in the source paper ran as follows. Adaptive's ImmunoSEQ software was the source of the TCR sequencing data for fewer than 20 patients, while a few other patients were processed with MiXCR and VDJtools. CDR3 nucleotide sequences shared by donor and recipient were removed because the origin of these sequences could not be assigned. At least 2-fold expansion over unstimulated cells and a minimum CFSE-low frequency of 0.002% (template counts) or 0.001% (read counts) were required for clones to be classified as alloreactive. Clones were considered mappable if detected in sequenced pre-transplant spleen, lymph node, or MLR CFSE-low populations of the donor or recipient. The cumulative frequency of alloreactive clones was calculated as a percentage of all sequences, weighted by copy number. TCRdb stores this immuneACCESS table with in-frame sequences only. Part of the clones is absent; in the studies checked, under half of the shortfall reflects unresolved V genes, and no reason is known for the rest. V, J and clone size reflect that table, while D and trimming were determined from the DNA. The sample table lists approximately 40,000 clones, 75% to 95% of them with a count of one. The ten top clones hold around 2.5% of the sample.

Of note for this clone: What this receptor recognizes is not known. Per-base qualities were not stored, and no clone one base away is much larger.

Trimming at the junction amounts to 6 bases on V and 1 base on J, and the germline ends lie 12 bases apart. From cysteine to phenylalanine, the CDR3 is 14 amino acids long. Of the read, only the CDR3 DNA is kept; its 42 bases are in frame from base 1. Looking up the germline V gene yields CDR1 MDHEN and CDR2 SYDVKM. In the first month after transplant, blood samples were collected up to 4 times, and after that at least monthly when available. The full study reports these points: Early after transplant, peak levels of circulating GvH clones were associated with declines in HvG clones. In patients with donor T cell macrochimerism, the allografts had high GvH to HvG T cell clonal ratios. GvH clones were detected in recipient bone marrow, and some of these GvH clones were observed earlier in ileal mucosa or blood, consistent with an intestinal mucosal origin. Conclusions were limited by the relatively low number and heterogeneity of intestinal transplant patients.

In this chain, TRBV28 is recombined with TRBJ2-5, with the D gene tentatively TRBD1 or TRBD2, based on 5 matching bases in each. The sequence derives from a human patient who received an intestinal transplant, so some T cells may come from the graft donor. The sequences come from PBMCs, collected 300 to 320 days after intestinal transplant. The CDR3 in this case is CASRVGVAQETQYF. The nucleotide sequence reads TGTGCCAGCAGAGTGGGGGTGGCCCAAGAGACCCAGTACTTC.